This T cell receptor beta chain was identified during a study of T cells in Graves' hyperthyroidism and ophthalmopathy. Study-wide points: Expanded thyroid clonotypes (above 0.001) were mostly also found in blood.

The length of the CDR3 is 15 residues. From germline, CDR1 is SGHNT and CDR2 YENEEA. V lost 4 bases to trimming and J lost 7 bases; unmatched junction nucleotides: 10. A remark on this clonotype: Its matching antigen is unknown.

Amplified TCR beta CDR3 regions derived from RNA transcripts. Initially, a first-round RT-PCR of the TCR CDR3 employed the HTBI primer set. One entry per CDR3 protein results from TCRdb running MiXCR on the multiplex PCR reads. The sample yields around 620,000 distinct CDR3 sequences, over 12% seen once. The sequencing sample was made of blood. The clonotype was recovered from a woman between 18 and 30 years old with Graves' ophthalmopathy. The chain has TRBV11-3 and TRBJ2-7; 10 nucleotides line up with TRBD2. The chain's CDR3 is CASSWGASGSWEQYF. As DNA, the CDR3 is TGTGCCAGCAGCTGGGGGGCTAGCGGGAGTTGGGAGCAGTACTTC.